A single sample is the source of the 17 T cell receptor beta chains below, sequenced in a study of shared clonotypes between healthy human individuals. This table comes from immunoSEQ multiplex PCR, and its TCRdb copy is limited to in-frame clones, with some not included. The table shows some 2.3 million clones, with over 85% occurring only once. The specimen was naive CD4+ T cells from PBMCs. Subset described: CD45RA+ positively selected. The receptors derive from a man aged 18 to 29 in good health. Some clones in this sample may be carry-over from other donors' samples.

This chain connects TRBV2 to TRBJ2-7; 8 bases are shared with TRBD1. V shed 6 bases, J shed 4 bases, and the junction held 5 bases outside the gene matches. Germline-derived CDR1 and CDR2 are SNHLY and FYNNEI. CDR3 length: 13 amino acids. The CDR3 protein is CASRGQVGYEQYF. The DNA of the CDR3 is TGTGCCAGCAGGGGACAGGTTGGGTACGAGCAGTACTTC.

The rearrangement uses TRBV9 and TRBJ1-3; TRBD1 is a possible D gene (6 bases). V shed 0 bases and J shed 6 bases, with 16 bases lying between them. Germline CDR1 reads SGDLS; CDR2 reads YYNGEE. The CDR3 has 16 residues. The CDR3 spells CASSVGGRGRPNTIYF. The CDR3 DNA is TGTGCCAGCAGCGTAGGTGGCAGGGGAAGGCCAAACACCATATATTTT.

Details on this clone: Within the sample, other DNA sequences also encode this same CDR3. The chain recombines TRBV5-6 with TRBJ1-3, with D possibly matching TRBD1 (5 bases). Per the germline V gene, CDR1 is SGHDT and CDR2 is YYEEEE. The V end lost 0 bases, the J end lost 4 bases, and 8 bases lay between the germline ends. CDR3 length equals 14 residues. The DNA for the CDR3 is TGTGCCAGCAGCTTGGGACGGACAGGAAACACCATATATTTT. It translates to CASSLGRTGNTIYF.

CDR3 loop: CASSLSLDSPLHF. For the CDR3, the DNA is TGTGCCAGCAGCTTATCGTTGGACTCACCCCTCCACTTT. The chain is built from TRBV7-9 and TRBJ1-6; D ambiguous. The CDR3 loop spans 13 amino acids. CDR1 SEHNR and CDR2 FQNEAQ come from the germline V gene (reference sequence). With 2 bases removed from V and 10 bases from J, the gap between germline ends came to 9 bases.

The rearrangement joins TRBV9 to TRBJ2-5; 9 nucleotides match TRBD1. The assigned J gene may be wrong: the sequence end matches TRBJ2-7 better. The CDR3 covers 11 residues. Germline lookup yields CDR1 SGDLS and CDR2 YYNGEE. CDR3 sequence reads: CARTGGYEQYF. DNA for the CDR3: TGTGCCAGGACAGGGGGCTACGAGCAGTACTTC.

This clone was counted a single time. The identical CDR3 is also encoded by other nucleotide sequences in the sample. The rearrangement uses TRBV15 and TRBJ2-2; 8 bases match TRBD1. V shed 3 bases and J 3 bases; nucleotides not matched to a gene: 3. This CDR3 region has 15 residues. In germline, CDR1 is LNHNV, CDR2 YYDKDF (reference sequence). This chain's CDR3 is CATSREDRDTGELFF. CDR3 sequence (DNA): TGTGCCACCAGCAGGGAGGACAGGGACACCGGGGAGCTGTTTTTT.

CDR3 nucleotides: TGTGCCAGCTCACCATTCGGGACAGGGGGCCGTAATCAGCCCCAGCATTTT. This gives the protein CASSPFGTGGRNQPQHF. J is TRBJ1-5 and V is TRBV18, with 12 positions matching TRBD1. The germline CDR1 and CDR2 sequences are KGHSH and LQKENI. CDR3 length equals 17 residues. V lost 2 bases to trimming and J lost 4 bases; unmatched junction nucleotides: 6. Variable domain in full (rest from reference TRBV18 and TRBJ1-5): NAGVMQNPRHLVRRRGQEARLRCSPMKGHSHVYWYRQLPEEGLKFMVYLQKENIIDESGMPKERFSAEFPKEGPSILRIQQVVRGDSAAYFCASSPFGTGGRNQPQHFGDGTRLSIL.

This chain links TRBV5-4 with TRBJ2-1; unclear D gene. This CDR3 has 14 amino acids. The V gene lost 2 bases and the J gene lost 5 bases, with 11 bases spanning the gap. Germline CDR1 SGHNT, CDR2 YYREEE (reference sequence). Written as DNA, the CDR3 is TGTGCCAGCAGCTTAAGTTTAGCTAACAATGAGCAGTTCTTC. This encodes CASSLSLANNEQFF.

The chain joins TRBV29-1 to TRBJ1-2; D is undetermined. V shed 1 base and J shed 5 bases, with 8 bases lying between them. The CDR3 runs to 12 residues. The germline V gene has CDR1 SQVTM and CDR2 ANQGSEA. As DNA, the CDR3 is TGCAGCGTTGAAGTACAGATGTATGGCTACACCTTC. Its protein product is CSVEVQMYGYTF.

The genes are TRBV5-1 and TRBJ2-1; 11 bases align to TRBD2. CDR1 and CDR2 (germline): SGHRS, YFSETQ. The CDR3 runs to 15 residues. The trim removed 4 bases at V and 8 bases at J, leaving 8 bases unmatched. The CDR3 DNA reads TGCGCCAGCAGCGGTAGACTAGCGGGATACGATGAGCAGTTCTTC. Its protein product is CASSGRLAGYDEQFF. The full variable domain, its missing parts supplied by reference TRBV5-1 and TRBJ2-1, is KAGVTQTPRYLIKTRGQQVTLSCSPISGHRSVSWYQQTPGQGLQFLFEYFSETQRNKGNFPGRFSGRQFSNSRSEMNVSTLELGDSALYLCASSGRLAGYDEQFFGPGTRLTVL.

The chain employs TRBV18 and TRBJ2-1, with TRBD2 identical over 16 bases. The CDR3 runs 18 residues. Germline V gene data show CDR1 as KGHSH and CDR2 as LQKENI. The trim removed 2 bases at V and 7 bases at J, leaving 8 bases unmatched. CDR3 nucleotide sequence: TGTGCCAGCTCACCAAAGCAGGGACTAGCGGGAGGGGGAAATGAGCAGTTCTTC. Amino acid sequence: CASSPKQGLAGGGNEQFF.

The chain couples TRBV7-8 to TRBJ2-7, with TRBD2 matching 7 bases. The CDR3 is 17 residues long. Germline lookup yields CDR1 SGHVS and CDR2 FQNEAQ. The ends lost 4 bases at V and 7 bases at J; junction bases unmatched: 19. CDR3 region: CASSYGLGGSGSREQYF. The CDR3, as DNA: TGTGCCAGCAGCTACGGACTCGGGGGGAGCGGATCACGGGAGCAGTACTTC.

The CDR3 reads CASSFLGEGAFF. The CDR3 coding sequence is TGTGCCAGCAGTTTCTTGGGGGAGGGAGCTTTCTTT. The chain uses TRBV27 and TRBJ1-1; possibly TRBD1 for D (5 bases). The germline gives CDR1 MNHEY, CDR2 SMNVEV (reference sequence). CDR3 length: 12 residues. Trimming removed 3 bases at V and 10 bases at J, with 12 bases between.

The chain employs TRBV28 and TRBJ2-7; 7 bases align to TRBD1. Per germline, CDR1 MDHEN and CDR2 SYDVKM. The CDR3 loop spans 13 amino acids. The V gene end was trimmed by 5 bases and the J gene end by 13 bases; junction bases not matched to a gene: 14. The CDR3 here is CASSTLTGLPFYF. In nucleotides, the CDR3 is TGTGCCAGCAGTACCCTGACAGGGCTGCCTTTTTACTTC.

V is TRBV2 and J is TRBJ2-3; 15 bases line up with TRBD2. V lost 3 bases and J lost 4; bases outside the gene matches: 8. The germline V gene has CDR1 SNHLY and CDR2 FYNNEI. The CDR3 totals 18 residues. The CDR3: CASSDPGLAGGGPDTQYF. The CDR3 coding sequence is TGTGCCAGCAGTGACCCGGGACTAGCGGGAGGAGGGCCAGATACGCAGTATTTT.

This sequence joins TRBV18 and TRBJ2-5; a weak D match, TRBD2 (5 bases). V was shortened by 4 bases and J by 4 bases, with 13 bases between the two germline ends. This CDR3 is built from 14 residues. The germline V gene has CDR1 KGHSH and CDR2 LQKENI. DNA for the CDR3: TGTGCCAGCTCACTTGGACTGGACCGAGAGACCCAGTACTTC. It codes for CASSLGLDRETQYF. The entire variable domain, with the rest obtained from reference TRBV18 and TRBJ2-5, is as follows: NAGVMQNPRHLVRRRGQEARLRCSPMKGHSHVYWYRQLPEEGLKFMVYLQKENIIDESGMPKERFSAEFPKEGPSILRIQQVVRGDSAAYFCASSLGLDRETQYFGPGTRLLVL.

This clone was counted a single time. The chain couples TRBV4-2 to TRBJ2-1; 10 bases agree with TRBD2. Germline lookup yields CDR1 LGHNA and CDR2 YNFKEQ. This CDR3 is 18 amino acids long. Trimming at V came to 0 bases and at J to 7 bases, leaving 12 bases not matched to a gene. The CDR3 nucleotides read TGTGCCAGCAGCCAAGATGCGGCTAGCGGGAGCATAAGGAATGAGCAGTTCTTC. This translates into CASSQDAASGSIRNEQFF.